Listed below are T cell receptor beta chains from one sample, sequenced in a study of blood T cell repertoires in COVID-19. Sequencing was performed with immunoSEQ multiplex PCR; in TCRdb, only in-frame clones are kept and a portion is missing. The profile covers around 250,000 clones, with approximately 83% appearing a single time and 1.5% to 2% taken by the ten largest. The sample taken for sequencing was PBMCs or T cells enriched from blood (not recorded which). Receptors were obtained from a woman in her forties or fifties who had recovered from COVID-19. Each CDR3 is given without its conserved first and last residue. Fields, in order: V gene, J gene, CDR3 protein.

V: TRBV6-5; J: TRBJ2-7; CDR3: ASSYSIGRSYEQY
V: TRBV6-5; J: TRBJ2-3; CDR3: ASSTEREGTDTQY
V: TRBV5-4; J: TRBJ2-7; CDR3: ASSLGGDQYEQY
V: TRBV30; J: TRBJ2-7; CDR3: AWSAGGTSTYEQY
V: TRBV27; J: TRBJ2-1; CDR3: ASSRTSGSQYNEQF
V: TRBV29-1; J: TRBJ1-2; CDR3: SGLTGDYGYT
V: TRBV5-1; J: TRBJ1-1; CDR3: ASSLETGWNTEAF
V: TRBV10-2; J: TRBJ1-5; CDR3: ASRDYSNQPQH
V: TRBV19; J: TRBJ1-2; CDR3: ASSIRDRGSFGYGYT
V: TRBV10-3; J: TRBJ2-1; CDR3: AISPTRGLAGSRSSYNEQF
V: TRBV2; J: TRBJ2-7; CDR3: AQNLLVAGVFEQY
V: TRBV7-2; J: TRBJ2-7; CDR3: ASSWAGLSTYEQY
V: TRBV6-4; J: TRBJ2-4; CDR3: ASSDSGERKRPSIRVNIQY
V: TRBV19; J: TRBJ2-5; CDR3: ASRRATTTSETQY
V: TRBV28; J: TRBJ1-3; CDR3: ASSPPQARGVGTIY
V: TRBV5-1; J: TRBJ1-4; CDR3: ASSLGWDRRNEKLF
V: TRBV6-4; J: TRBJ2-3; CDR3: ATSLAGGTDTQY
V: TRBV6-4; J: TRBJ2-3; CDR3: ASSDRDFTDTQY
V: TRBV20-1; J: TRBJ1-3; CDR3: SASTGYGPIY
V: TRBV19; J: TRBJ2-1; CDR3: ASSIGFSSYNEQF
V: TRBV28; J: TRBJ1-4; CDR3: ASSLWGAATNEKLF